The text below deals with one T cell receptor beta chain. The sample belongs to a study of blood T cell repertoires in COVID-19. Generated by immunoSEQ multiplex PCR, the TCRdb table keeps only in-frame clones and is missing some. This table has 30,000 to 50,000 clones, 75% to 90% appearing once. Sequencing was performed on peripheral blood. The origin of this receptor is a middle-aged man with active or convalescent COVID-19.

CDR3 coding DNA: TGTGCCACCAGACCGGTCGCGCAGGGGTCTGAAGCTTTCTTT. As protein: CATRPVAQGSEAFF. V gene TRBV15 combines with J gene TRBJ1-1, with D possibly matching TRBD1 (6 bases). The CDR3 has 14 residues. CDR1 and CDR2 from the germline V gene are LNHNV and YYDKDF (reference sequence). V lost 6 bases to trimming and J lost 6 bases, with 17 bases between them.